The 26 T cell receptor beta chains presented below share a single source sample, sequenced in a study of blood T cell repertoires in COVID-19. Repertoires were generated with immunoSEQ multiplex PCR, while TCRdb's copy carries only in-frame clones and drops some. The table lists 270,000 or so clones, around 86% of them singletons, with less than 1% in the top ten. The sequenced material came from peripheral blood. These receptors were obtained from a middle-aged woman who had recovered from COVID-19.

The V gene is TRBV6-1, the J gene TRBJ1-4; a weak D match, TRBD1 (5 bases). V was cut by 2 bases and J by 6 bases, with 19 bases left in between. CDR1 is MNHNS, CDR2 SASEGT, per germline. CDR3 length equals 17 residues. CDR3 bases: TGTGCCAGCAGTGAACGTCCTCCCCCGGGGGGAGATGAAAAACTGTTTTTT. It specifies CASSERPPPGGDEKLFF.

The rearrangement uses TRBV10-3 and TRBJ2-7; 10 bases fit TRBD1. This CDR3 is built from 13 residues. CDR1 is ENHRY and CDR2 is SYGVKD in the germline V gene. Trimming cost V 8 bases and J 11 bases; bases outside gene matches: 12. In DNA, the CDR3 is TGTGCCATCGGGACAGGGGCCTCCCTTGGAGAGTACTTC. Translation: CAIGTGASLGEYF.

The CDR3 nucleotides are TGTGCCAGCAGCCAGGGGGGTGGACTAGCGGGAGGGCGTGAGCAGTACTTC. Encoded protein: CASSQGGGLAGGREQYF. This chain links TRBV3-1 (or the pseudogene TRBV3-2) with TRBJ2-7; 15 positions agree with TRBD2. In germline, CDR1 is LGHDT, CDR2 YNNKEL (reference sequence). The CDR3 contains 17 residues. J gave up 7 bases and V 3 bases, and 10 bases lay outside the gene matches.

Only one count was recorded for this clone. The chain combines TRBV5-1 with TRBJ2-2; 9 bases agree with TRBD1. Trimming took 0 bases from V and 4 from J; bases not matched to a gene: 10. The CDR3 has 18 amino acids. Germline V CDR1 and CDR2: SGHRS, YFSETQ. This CDR3 is CASSLGPHRGLGTGELFF. CDR3 bases: TGCGCCAGCAGCTTGGGCCCCCACAGGGGGCTTGGCACCGGGGAGCTGTTTTTT.

The chain is built from TRBV7-2 and TRBJ2-1, with 13 bases matching TRBD2. This CDR3 has 15 amino acids. The germline V gene has CDR1 SGHTA and CDR2 FQGNSA. J gave up 9 bases and V 2 bases, and 4 bases lay outside the gene matches. The CDR3 loop is CASSLLLAGGGEQFF. The CDR3 nucleotides read TGTGCCAGCAGCTTATTACTAGCGGGAGGGGGTGAGCAGTTCTTC.

The chain employs TRBV6-4 and TRBJ1-1; D might be TRBD1 (5 bases). The CDR3 consists of 14 residues. Per the germline V gene, CDR1 is MRHNA and CDR2 is SNTAGT. V was clipped by 2 bases and J by 1 base, with 8 bases between them. CDR3 coding DNA: TGTGCCAGCAGTGACGGGGGAGGGAACACTGAAGCTTTCTTT. It codes for CASSDGGGNTEAFF.

The chain recombines TRBV7-2 with TRBJ2-2; maybe TRBD2 (6 bases). Trimming cost V 5 bases and J 4 bases, with 17 bases left between them. Germline V gene lookup returns CDR1 SGHTA and CDR2 FQGNSA. The CDR3 sequence is 16 residues long. CDR3 sequence reads: CASSIRSGKGTGELFF. As DNA, the CDR3 is TGTGCCAGCAGCATCCGTAGCGGCAAGGGCACCGGGGAGCTGTTTTTT.

The DNA of the CDR3 is TGTGCCAGCAGTTTAGTCGGAGACAACTATGGCTACACCTTC. This codes for CASSLVGDNYGYTF. The V gene is TRBV27, the J gene TRBJ1-2, with D hard to call. CDR1 and CDR2 (germline): MNHEY, SMNVEV (reference sequence). Trimming stripped 2 bases from V and 2 bases from J, with 9 bases between. This CDR3 contains 14 residues.

The chain combines TRBV5-6 with TRBJ2-6; TRBD2 matches 9 bases. Germline CDR1 is SGHDT and CDR2 is YYEEEE. After removal of 4 bases from V and 2 bases from J, the junction contained 7 bases not matched to a gene. The CDR3 sequence is 17 residues long. CDR3 amino acids: CASSPPSGGTGANVLTF. The CDR3 nucleotides read TGTGCCAGCAGCCCGCCCAGCGGGGGGACTGGGGCCAACGTCCTGACTTTC.

The genes are TRBV5-5 and TRBJ2-2, with a possible D match to TRBD1 (6 bases). V dropped 0 bases and J dropped 3 bases, with 9 bases sitting between them. The CDR3 consists of 15 residues. Germline V lookup: CDR1 SGHKS, CDR2 YYEKEE (reference sequence). CDR3 nucleotides: TGTGCCAGCAGCTTGGTACAGGGCTACACCGGGGAGCTGTTTTTT. Encoded protein: CASSLVQGYTGELFF.

The V and J genes are TRBV6-1 and TRBJ1-4; tentatively, D is TRBD1 (6 bases). Germline-derived CDR1 and CDR2 are MNHNS and SASEGT. The CDR3 length is 16 residues. The V end lost 2 bases, the J end lost 3 bases, and 13 bases lay between the germline ends. The chain's CDR3 is CASSERKGGSNEKLFF. CDR3 sequence (DNA): TGTGCCAGCAGTGAACGAAAGGGGGGGTCTAATGAAAAACTGTTTTTT.

This chain joins TRBV28 and TRBJ2-5, with 9 nucleotides matching TRBD1. This CDR3 spans 14 amino acids. Looked up from germline, CDR1 is MDHEN and CDR2 is SYDVKM. The ends lost 3 bases at V and 2 bases at J; junction bases unmatched: 1. This chain's CDR3 is CASSFGTGQETQYF. The DNA for the CDR3 is TGTGCCAGCAGTTTCGGGACAGGGCAAGAGACCCAGTACTTC.

V usage is TRBV11-3 and J usage is TRBJ2-1; 16 bases fit TRBD2. The CDR3 consists of 15 residues. Germline assignment: CDR1 SGHNT and CDR2 YENEEA. Trimming took 1 base from V and 14 from J; bases not matched to a gene: 5. The chain's CDR3 is CASSLGGLAGGPEFF. In DNA, the CDR3 is TGTGCCAGCAGCTTAGGGGGACTAGCGGGAGGGCCCGAGTTCTTC.

The chain carries TRBV9 and TRBJ1-2; 11 bases line up with TRBD1. The length of the CDR3 is 15 residues. V lost 3 bases, J lost 2 bases, and 3 bases stayed unmatched. The germline CDR1 and CDR2 sequences are SGDLS and YYNGEE. CDR3 in DNA: TGTGCCAGCAGCGCGGGACAGGGGGGGAACTATGGCTACACCTTC. It yields the protein CASSAGQGGNYGYTF.

CDR3 bases: TGTGCCAGCAGCTTAACAGCGGGACAGGGGGGATCCTACAATGAGCAGTTCTTC. This gives the protein CASSLTAGQGGSYNEQFF. This sequence joins TRBV7-3 and TRBJ2-1, with 11 bases that match TRBD1. This CDR3 is built from 18 residues. Germline V lookup: CDR1 SGHTA, CDR2 FQGTGA. The V segment lost 0 bases and the J segment 1 base; nucleotides outside the gene matches: 5.

The rearrangement uses TRBV10-2 and TRBJ1-6, with D unclear. Trimming removed 4 bases from V and 9 bases from J, with 19 bases in between. Germline V gene lookup returns CDR1 WSHSY and CDR2 SAAADI. The CDR3 is 16 amino acids. CDR3 sequence reads: CASSANGVVWGSPLHF. CDR3 sequence (DNA): TGCGCCAGCAGTGCGAACGGGGTGGTGTGGGGTTCACCCCTCCACTTT.

This sequence joins TRBV30 and TRBJ2-3, with a possible D match to TRBD1 (7 bases). Germline CDR1 and CDR2: GTSNPN and SVGIG (reference sequence). The CDR3 consists of 15 residues. V dropped 5 bases and J dropped 2 bases, with 17 bases sitting between them. CDR3 DNA: TGTGCCTGGGATCGGACAGGAGGGATCACAGATACGCAGTATTTT. This translates into CAWDRTGGITDTQYF.

The CDR3 sequence: CASSIGVLGEGRNEQFF. The CDR3 nucleotides read TGTGCCAGTAGTATAGGAGTGTTGGGGGAGGGCCGCAATGAGCAGTTCTTC. The chain joins TRBV19 to TRBJ2-1; TRBD2 agrees at 7 bases. This CDR3 has 17 amino acids. Germline V gene lookup returns CDR1 LNHDA and CDR2 SQIVND (reference sequence). V shed 1 base and J 6 bases; nucleotides not matched to a gene: 12.

The rearrangement links TRBV9 to TRBJ2-7; 12 nucleotides align to TRBD2. After removal of 0 bases from V and 5 bases from J, the junction contained 3 bases not matched to a gene. The CDR3 has 15 amino acids. Germline loops: CDR1 SGDLS, CDR2 YYNGEE. CDR3 in DNA: TGTGCCAGCAGCGTAGGGACTAGCGGGATCAACGAGCAGTACTTC. Its translation is CASSVGTSGINEQYF.

The chain has TRBV2 and TRBJ1-1; D ambiguous. Germline V gene sequence: CDR1 SNHLY, CDR2 FYNNEI. The V and J ends lost 3 bases and 0 bases respectively, with 8 bases between them. This CDR3 contains 14 residues. CDR3 DNA: TGTGCCAGCAGTGAGGGAGGGTTGAACACTGAAGCTTTCTTT. Protein sequence: CASSEGGLNTEAFF.

The rearrangement uses TRBV14 and TRBJ2-2, with 11 bases matching TRBD2. V trimming: 0 bases; J trimming: 5 bases; junction bases outside the gene matches: 8. Germline CDR1 reads SGHDN; CDR2 reads FVKESK. CDR3 length: 18 amino acids. CDR3 nucleotides: TGTGCCAGCAGCCAAGATGGGGGACTAGCGGTAGGAACCGGGGAGCTGTTTTTT. This translates into CASSQDGGLAVGTGELFF.

The genes are TRBV7-2 and TRBJ2-2, with TRBD2 matching over 7 bases. The germline CDR1 and CDR2 sequences are SGHTA and FQGNSA. This CDR3 has 16 amino acids. V shed 3 bases, J shed 7 bases, and the junction held 11 bases outside the gene matches. The CDR3 loop is CASSLGRAKVGGELFF. In nucleotides, the CDR3 is TGTGCCAGCAGCTTGGGGAGGGCCAAGGTGGGCGGGGAGCTGTTTTTT.

The V call is TRBV27, the J call TRBJ1-5, with D possibly matching TRBD1 (6 bases). Looked up from germline, CDR1 is MNHEY and CDR2 is SMNVEV (reference sequence). V shed 5 bases and J shed 11 bases, with 25 bases lying between them. The CDR3 extends over 16 amino acids. The CDR3 DNA follows: TGTGCCAGCAGTCCTGAGGCAGGGGTCGGGAGGATGGCCCAGCATTTT. Translation gives CASSPEAGVGRMAQHF.

This clone was detected a few times. The gene calls are TRBV9 and TRBJ1-1, with no clear D. Germline V gene data show CDR1 as SGDLS and CDR2 as YYNGEE. This CDR3 contains 13 residues. Trimming took off 4 bases at V and 0 bases at J, with 7 bases between the two ends. Here the CDR3 reads CASSPFLNTEAFF. CDR3 coding DNA: TGTGCCAGCAGCCCCTTCTTGAACACTGAAGCTTTCTTT. Full variable domain (missing parts from reference TRBV9 and TRBJ1-1): DSGVTQTPKHLITATGQRVTLRCSPRSGDLSVYWYQQSLDQGLQFLIQYYNGEERAKGNILERFSAQQFPDLHSELNLSSLELGDSALYFCASSPFLNTEAFFGQGTRLTVV.

J is TRBJ2-7 and V is TRBV5-1, with 12 nucleotides matching TRBD2. Germline-derived CDR1 and CDR2 are SGHRS and YFSETQ. The CDR3 contains 15 residues. Trimming removed 0 bases from V and 3 bases from J; junction bases left unmatched: 1. The CDR3 here is CASSLASGRDYEQYF. CDR3 sequence (DNA): TGCGCCAGCAGCTTGGCTAGCGGGAGGGACTACGAGCAGTACTTC.

The chain combines TRBV7-9 with TRBJ1-5; D possibly corresponds to TRBD1 (5 bases). This CDR3 comprises 15 residues. In germline, CDR1 is SEHNR, CDR2 FQNEAQ (reference sequence). V gave up 4 bases and J gave up 6 bases, with 16 bases separating them. The CDR3 DNA reads as TGTGCCAGCAGCTCGTCCATGGATGGGGCTCAGCCCCAGCATTTT. Translation gives CASSSSMDGAQPQHF.